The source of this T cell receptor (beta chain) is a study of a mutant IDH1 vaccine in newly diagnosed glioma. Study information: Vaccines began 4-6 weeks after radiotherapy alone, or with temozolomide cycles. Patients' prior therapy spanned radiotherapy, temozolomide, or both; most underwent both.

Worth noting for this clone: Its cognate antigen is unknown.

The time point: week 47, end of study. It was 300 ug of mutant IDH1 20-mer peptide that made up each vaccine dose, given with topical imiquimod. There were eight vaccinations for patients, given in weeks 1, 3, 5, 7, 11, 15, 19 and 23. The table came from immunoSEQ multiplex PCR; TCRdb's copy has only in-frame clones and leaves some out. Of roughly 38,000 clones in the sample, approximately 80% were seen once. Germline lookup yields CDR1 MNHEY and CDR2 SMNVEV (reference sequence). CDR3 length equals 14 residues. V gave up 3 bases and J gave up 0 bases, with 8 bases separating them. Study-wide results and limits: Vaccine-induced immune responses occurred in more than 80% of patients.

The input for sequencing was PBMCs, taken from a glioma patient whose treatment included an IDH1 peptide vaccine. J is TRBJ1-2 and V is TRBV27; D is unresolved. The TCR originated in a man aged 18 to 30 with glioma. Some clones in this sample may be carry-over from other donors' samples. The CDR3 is CASSFSGANYGYTF. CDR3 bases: TGTGCCAGCAGTTTTTCCGGGGCTAACTATGGCTACACCTTC.